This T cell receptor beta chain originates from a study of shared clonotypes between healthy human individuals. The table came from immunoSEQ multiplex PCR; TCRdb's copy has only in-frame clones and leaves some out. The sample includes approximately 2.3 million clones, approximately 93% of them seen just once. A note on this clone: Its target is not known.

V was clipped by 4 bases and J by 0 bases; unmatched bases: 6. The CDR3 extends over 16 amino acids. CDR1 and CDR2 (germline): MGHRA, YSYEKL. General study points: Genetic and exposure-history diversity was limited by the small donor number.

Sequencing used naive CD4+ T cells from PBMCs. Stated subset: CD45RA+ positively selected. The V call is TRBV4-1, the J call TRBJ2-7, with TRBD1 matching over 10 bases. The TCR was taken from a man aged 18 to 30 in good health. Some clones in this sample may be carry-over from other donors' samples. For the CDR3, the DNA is TGCGCCAGCAGCCCCCAGGGACAGGGGAGCTCCTACGAGCAGTACTTC. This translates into CASSPQGQGSSYEQYF.